This T cell receptor beta chain was sequenced in a study of cytomegalovirus exposure and HLA in healthy donors. The PCR used 60 Vbeta and 13 Jbeta primers. Sequencing used immunoSEQ multiplex PCR; TCRdb keeps in-frame clones, though not all of them. This table has 100,000 to 150,000 clones, around 74% appearing once. Germline V gene sequence: CDR1 SGHRS, CDR2 YFSETQ. V was cut by 3 bases and J by 3 bases, with 18 bases left in between. The CDR3 sequence is 16 residues long. Findings and caveats of the study: Roughly even sequencing depth across donors was the assumption behind the presence/absence analyses.

For this clone: Its antigen is unidentified.

This receptor was obtained from a man aged 40-49 years in good health and CMV-seropositive. What was sequenced was PBMCs. V gene TRBV5-1 combines with J gene TRBJ1-2; tentative D call: TRBD1 (6 bases). CDR3 nucleotides: TGCGCCAGCAGCTCAAACCCTTGGGGGGGCGACTATGGCTACACCTTC. Translation: CASSSNPWGGDYGYTF. Combining the CDR3 with reference TRBV5-1 and TRBJ1-2 gives the whole variable domain KAGVTQTPRYLIKTRGQQVTLSCSPISGHRSVSWYQQTPGQGLQFLFEYFSETQRNKGNFPGRFSGRQFSNSRSEMNVSTLELGDSALYLCASSSNPWGGDYGYTFGSGTRLTVV.